The 13 T cell receptor beta chains below all came from one sample that was sequenced in a study of STAT5B mutations in CD4+ large granular lymphocyte leukemia. The method was immunoSEQ multiplex PCR; TCRdb's version includes in-frame clones alone and lacks a portion of them. The table has 35,000 or so clones, 87% seen once. The sequenced sample consisted of CD4+ T cells from blood buffy coats. The receptors were gathered from a human donor in good health.

The V and J genes are TRBV7-9 and TRBJ2-5; tentatively, D is TRBD1 (5 bases). Germline V CDR1 and CDR2: SEHNR, FQNEAQ (reference sequence). The CDR3 spans 12 residues. V lost 7 bases, J lost 7 bases, and 13 bases lay in between. Here the CDR3 reads CASTTGWGTQYF. In DNA, the CDR3 is TGTGCCAGCACCACAGGTTGGGGGACCCAGTACTTC.

This rearrangement joins TRBV21-1 to TRBJ1-2; the table's D call, TRBD1, has no DNA check behind it. TRBV21-1 constitutes a pseudogene. The CDR3 covers 12 residues. CDR3 in amino acids: CAIEEGADGYTF. The CDR3, as DNA: TGTGCCATCGAGGAGGGGGCGGATGGCTACACCTTC.

The chain couples TRBV2 to TRBJ2-7, with D possibly being TRBD1 or TRBD2 (6 bases each). CDR3 length equals 15 residues. Germline assignment: CDR1 SNHLY and CDR2 FYNNEI. V lost 2 bases to trimming and J lost 2 bases, with 13 bases between them. CDR3 sequence reads: CASSERGVGAYEQYF. For the CDR3, the DNA is TGTGCCAGCAGTGAAAGGGGGGTCGGGGCCTACGAGCAGTACTTC.

This chain connects TRBV6-5 to TRBJ2-2, with a tentative D call TRBD2 (5 bases). The CDR3 runs to 13 residues. Deletions cut 2 bases from V and 6 bases from J, with 7 bases between. CDR1 and CDR2 from the germline V gene are MNHEY and SVGAGI. The CDR3 DNA reads TGTGCCAGCAGTTACAGGCGGGCCGGGGAGCTGTTTTTT. Its protein is CASSYRRAGELFF.

The chain carries TRBV29-1 and TRBJ2-1, with a possible D match to TRBD2 (6 bases). The length of the CDR3 is 12 residues. Trimming stripped 6 bases from V and 4 bases from J, with 10 bases between. Germline CDR1 reads SQVTM; CDR2 reads ANQGSEA. CDR3 protein: CSVTGAYNEQFF. CDR3 in DNA: TGCAGCGTAACGGGAGCTTACAATGAGCAGTTCTTC.

This rearrangement joins TRBV9 to TRBJ2-5, with D maybe TRBD1 (7 bases). There are 13 residues in the CDR3. Germline-derived CDR1 and CDR2 are SGDLS and YYNGEE. V dropped 3 bases and J dropped 4 bases, with 10 bases sitting between them. The CDR3 DNA follows: TGTGCCAGCAGCGCCCAGGGGGGAGAGACCCAGTACTTC. As protein: CASSAQGGETQYF.

The rearrangement joins TRBV7-2 to TRBJ2-7; 9 nucleotides line up with TRBD2. V was pared by 6 bases and J by 0 bases, with 3 bases of the junction left unmatched. Germline-derived CDR1 and CDR2 are SGHTA and FQGNSA. The CDR3 covers 14 residues. For the CDR3, the DNA is TGTGCCAGCAGGTGGACTAGCGACTCCTACGAGCAGTACTTC. Translation: CASRWTSDSYEQYF.

The chain couples TRBV6-5 to TRBJ2-3; D possibly matches TRBD1 or TRBD2 (5 bases each). Germline V lookup: CDR1 MNHEY, CDR2 SVGAGI. V was clipped by 0 bases and J by 6 bases, with 16 bases between them. The CDR3 contains 16 residues. The CDR3 coding sequence is TGTGCCAGCAGTTACTCGGGACCACCGTTTTCGGATACGCAGTATTTT. This translates into CASSYSGPPFSDTQYF.

The genes are TRBV5-1 and TRBJ1-1; TRBD1 matches at 7 bases. V shed 3 bases and J 3 bases; nucleotides not matched to a gene: 5. This CDR3 comprises 14 residues. Germline V lookup: CDR1 SGHRS, CDR2 YFSETQ. The CDR3 DNA follows: TGCGCCAGCAGCTCGCGACAGGGAGACACTGAAGCTTTCTTT. Protein product: CASSSRQGDTEAFF.

The rearrangement links TRBV27 to TRBJ1-2; no clear D gene. The germline CDR1 and CDR2 sequences are MNHEY and SMNVEV (reference sequence). The CDR3 spans 12 residues. The V end was cut by 5 bases, the J end by 8 bases, with 12 bases between. The CDR3 here is CASSHLQSGYTF. CDR3 sequence (DNA): TGTGCCAGCAGTCACCTACAAAGCGGCTACACCTTC.

This clone was detected a few times. The chain is built from TRBV10-3 and TRBJ2-7, with 7 bases matching TRBD1. Germline trimming cut 2 bases from V and 4 bases from J; bases unmatched to any gene: 5. Germline CDR1 ENHRY, CDR2 SYGVKD. The CDR3 runs 14 residues. CDR3 DNA sequence: TGTGCCATCAGTGAGGACAGGGAGTCGTACGAGCAGTACTTC. Translated: CAISEDRESYEQYF.

The chain combines TRBV7-2 with TRBJ2-1; 9 bases align to TRBD1. The V gene's germline CDR1 is SGHTA and CDR2 FQGNSA. This CDR3 spans 15 amino acids. V shed 5 bases, J shed 5 bases, and the junction held 7 bases outside the gene matches. Here the CDR3 DNA reads TGTGCCAGCAGCGAAGGGACAGGGATAGACAATGAGCAGTTCTTC. Translated, it gives CASSEGTGIDNEQFF.

The chain combines TRBV6-1 with TRBJ2-7; 11 bases fit TRBD2. The CDR3 contains 13 residues. Germline CDR1 and CDR2: MNHNS and SASEGT. V was pared by 6 bases and J by 4 bases, with 2 bases of the junction left unmatched. This chain's CDR3 is CASSGTSGYEQYF. The CDR3, as DNA: TGTGCCAGCAGCGGGACTAGCGGATACGAGCAGTACTTC.